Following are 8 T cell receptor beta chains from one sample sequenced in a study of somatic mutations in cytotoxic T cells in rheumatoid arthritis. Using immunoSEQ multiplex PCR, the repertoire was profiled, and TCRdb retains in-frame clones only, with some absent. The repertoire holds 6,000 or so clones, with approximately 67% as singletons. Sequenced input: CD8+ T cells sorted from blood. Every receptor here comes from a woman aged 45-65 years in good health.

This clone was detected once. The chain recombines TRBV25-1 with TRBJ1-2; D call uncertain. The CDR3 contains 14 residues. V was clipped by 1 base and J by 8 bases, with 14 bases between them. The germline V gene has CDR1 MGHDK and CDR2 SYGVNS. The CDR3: CASSESPGWHGYTF. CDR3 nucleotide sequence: TGTGCCAGCAGTGAATCCCCAGGCTGGCACGGCTACACCTTC.

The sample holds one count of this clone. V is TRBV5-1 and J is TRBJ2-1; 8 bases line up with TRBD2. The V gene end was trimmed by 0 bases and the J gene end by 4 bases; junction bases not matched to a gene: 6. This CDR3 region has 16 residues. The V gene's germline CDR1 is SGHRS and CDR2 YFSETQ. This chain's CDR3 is CASSLGGGGPYNEQFF. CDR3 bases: TGCGCCAGCAGCTTGGGAGGCGGGGGGCCATACAATGAGCAGTTCTTC.

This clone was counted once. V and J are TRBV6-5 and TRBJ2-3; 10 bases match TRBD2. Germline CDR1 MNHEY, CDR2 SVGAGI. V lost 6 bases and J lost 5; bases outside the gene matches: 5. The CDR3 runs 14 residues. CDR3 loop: CASRGLAGEDTQYF. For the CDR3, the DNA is TGTGCCAGCAGGGGGCTAGCGGGGGAAGATACGCAGTATTTT.

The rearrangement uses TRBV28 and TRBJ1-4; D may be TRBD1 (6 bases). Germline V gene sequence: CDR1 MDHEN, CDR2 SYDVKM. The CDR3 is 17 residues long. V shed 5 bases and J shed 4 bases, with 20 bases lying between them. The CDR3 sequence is CASSKPYREEGNEKLFF. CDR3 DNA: TGTGCCAGCAGTAAGCCTTACAGGGAAGAAGGTAATGAAAAACTGTTTTTT.

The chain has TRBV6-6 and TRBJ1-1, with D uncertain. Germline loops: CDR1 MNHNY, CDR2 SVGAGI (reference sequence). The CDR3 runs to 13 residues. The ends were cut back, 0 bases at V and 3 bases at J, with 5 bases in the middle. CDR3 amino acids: CASSYSRDTEAFF. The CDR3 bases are TGTGCCAGCAGTTACTCGAGGGACACTGAAGCTTTCTTT.

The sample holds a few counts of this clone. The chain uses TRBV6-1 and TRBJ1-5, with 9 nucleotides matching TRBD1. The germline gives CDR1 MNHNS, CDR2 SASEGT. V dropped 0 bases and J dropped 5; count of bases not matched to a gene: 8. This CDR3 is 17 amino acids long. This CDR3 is CASSEATGGASDQPQHF. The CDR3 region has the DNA TGTGCCAGCAGTGAAGCTACAGGGGGCGCGTCGGATCAGCCCCAGCATTTT.

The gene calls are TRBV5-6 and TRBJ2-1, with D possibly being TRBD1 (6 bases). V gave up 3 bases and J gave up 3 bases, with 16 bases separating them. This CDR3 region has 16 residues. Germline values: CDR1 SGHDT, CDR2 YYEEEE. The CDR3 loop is CASSWARGHNYNEQFF. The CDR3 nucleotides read TGTGCCAGCAGCTGGGCACGGGGACATAACTACAATGAGCAGTTCTTC.

The CDR3 loop is CSVDEHQGYGYTF. The DNA of the CDR3 is TGCAGCGTTGATGAGCATCAGGGCTATGGCTACACCTTC. This chain joins TRBV29-1 and TRBJ1-2, with D possibly TRBD1 on 5 matching bases. This CDR3 is 13 amino acids long. Trimming took 3 bases from V and 4 from J, leaving 12 bases between them. Germline loops: CDR1 SQVTM, CDR2 ANQGSEA.